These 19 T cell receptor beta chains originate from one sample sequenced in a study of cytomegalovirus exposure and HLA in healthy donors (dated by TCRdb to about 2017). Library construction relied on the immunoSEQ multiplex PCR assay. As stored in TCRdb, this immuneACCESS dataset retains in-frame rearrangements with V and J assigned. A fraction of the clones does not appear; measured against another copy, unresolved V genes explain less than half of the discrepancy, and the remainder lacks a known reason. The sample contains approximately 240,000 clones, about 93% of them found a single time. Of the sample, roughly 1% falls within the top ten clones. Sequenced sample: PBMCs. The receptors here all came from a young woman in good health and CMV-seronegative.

CDR3 in DNA: TGTGCCAGCAGCCTAGCGCCGTCCTACGAGCAGTACTTC. Its protein is CASSLAPSYEQYF. The chain has TRBV27 and TRBJ2-7, with a possible D match to TRBD2 (6 bases). The germline V gene has CDR1 MNHEY and CDR2 SMNVEV (reference sequence). The CDR3 covers 13 residues. V shed 6 bases and J shed 1 base, with 10 bases lying between them.

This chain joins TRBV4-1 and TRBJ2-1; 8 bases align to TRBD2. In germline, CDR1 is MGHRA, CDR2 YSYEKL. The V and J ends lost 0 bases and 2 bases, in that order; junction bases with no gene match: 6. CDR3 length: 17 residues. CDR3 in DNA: TGCGCCAGCAGCCAAGACGGCAGCGGGAGCACCTACAATGAGCAGTTCTTC. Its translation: CASSQDGSGSTYNEQFF.

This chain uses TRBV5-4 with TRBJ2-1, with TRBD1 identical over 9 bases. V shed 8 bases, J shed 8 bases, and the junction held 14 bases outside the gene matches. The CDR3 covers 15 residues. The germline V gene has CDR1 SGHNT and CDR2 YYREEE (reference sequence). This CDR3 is CASLNINRGQDEQFF. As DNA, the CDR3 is TGTGCCAGTCTAAACATTAACAGGGGGCAGGATGAGCAGTTCTTC.

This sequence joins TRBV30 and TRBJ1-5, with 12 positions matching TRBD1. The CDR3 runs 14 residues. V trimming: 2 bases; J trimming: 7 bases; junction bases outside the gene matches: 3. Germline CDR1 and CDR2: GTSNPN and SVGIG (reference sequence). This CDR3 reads CAWSTGTGGQPQHF. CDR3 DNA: TGTGCCTGGAGTACCGGGACAGGGGGCCAGCCCCAGCATTTT.

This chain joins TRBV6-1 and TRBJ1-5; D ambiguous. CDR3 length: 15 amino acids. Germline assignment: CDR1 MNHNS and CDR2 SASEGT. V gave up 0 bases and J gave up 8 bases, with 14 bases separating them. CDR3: CASSEALRRREPQHF. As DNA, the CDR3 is TGTGCCAGCAGTGAAGCGCTTCGGAGACGGGAGCCCCAGCATTTT.

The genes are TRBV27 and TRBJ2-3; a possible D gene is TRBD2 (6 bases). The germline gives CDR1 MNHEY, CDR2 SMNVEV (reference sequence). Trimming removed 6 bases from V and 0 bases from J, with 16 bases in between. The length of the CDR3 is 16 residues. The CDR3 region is CASRSLPGASTDTQYF. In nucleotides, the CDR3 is TGTGCCAGCAGGTCCCTCCCGGGAGCTAGCACAGATACGCAGTATTTT.

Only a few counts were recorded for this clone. This chain's CDR3 is CASSFPYSPLHF. The CDR3 nucleotides are TGCGCCAGCAGCTTCCCGTATTCACCCCTCCACTTT. V and J are TRBV4-1 and TRBJ1-6; D gene uncertain. V lost 5 bases and J lost 8, with 7 bases in between. The CDR3 is 12 residues long. Germline lookup yields CDR1 MGHRA and CDR2 YSYEKL.

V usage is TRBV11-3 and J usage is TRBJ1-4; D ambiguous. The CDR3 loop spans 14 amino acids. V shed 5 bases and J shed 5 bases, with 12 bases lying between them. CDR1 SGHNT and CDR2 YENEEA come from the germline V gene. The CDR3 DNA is TGTGCCAGCAGCAAAGGCGGGGAGAATGAAAAACTGTTTTTT. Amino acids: CASSKGGENEKLFF.

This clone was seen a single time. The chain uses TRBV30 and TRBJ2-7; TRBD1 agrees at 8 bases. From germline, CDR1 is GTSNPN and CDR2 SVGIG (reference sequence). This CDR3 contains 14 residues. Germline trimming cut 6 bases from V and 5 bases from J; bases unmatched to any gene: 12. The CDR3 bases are TGTGCCTGCCCCGGGACAGGTACCTTAAACGAGCAGTACTTC. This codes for CACPGTGTLNEQYF.

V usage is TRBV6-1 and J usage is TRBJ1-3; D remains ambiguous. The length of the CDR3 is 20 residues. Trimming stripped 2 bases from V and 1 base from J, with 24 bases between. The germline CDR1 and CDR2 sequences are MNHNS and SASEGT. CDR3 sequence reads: CASSETQSGGRAESGNTIYF. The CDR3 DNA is TGTGCCAGCAGTGAAACACAGAGCGGTGGACGCGCGGAATCTGGAAACACCATATATTTT.

In DNA form, the CDR3 reads TGTGCCAGCGCGCTTCACGTGGTGGCGGCCTACGAGCAGTACTTC. It codes for CASALHVVAAYEQYF. The chain uses TRBV28 and TRBJ2-7; no clear D. Germline V gene data show CDR1 as MDHEN and CDR2 as SYDVKM. Trimming left V 8 bases short and J 2 bases short, with 19 bases between. The CDR3 is 15 amino acids.

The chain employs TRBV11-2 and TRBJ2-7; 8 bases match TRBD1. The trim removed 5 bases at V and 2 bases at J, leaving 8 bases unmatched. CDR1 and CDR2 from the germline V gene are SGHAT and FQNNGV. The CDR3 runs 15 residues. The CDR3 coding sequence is TGTGCCAGCAGCCTCGGGACAGGAAGAACCTACGAGCAGTACTTC. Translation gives CASSLGTGRTYEQYF.

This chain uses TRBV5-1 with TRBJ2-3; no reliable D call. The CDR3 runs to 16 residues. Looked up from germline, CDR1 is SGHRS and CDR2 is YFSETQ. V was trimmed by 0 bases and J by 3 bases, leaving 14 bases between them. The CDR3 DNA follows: TGCGCCAGCAGCTTGGTATTTCAGGAACGGACAGATACGCAGTATTTT. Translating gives CASSLVFQERTDTQYF.

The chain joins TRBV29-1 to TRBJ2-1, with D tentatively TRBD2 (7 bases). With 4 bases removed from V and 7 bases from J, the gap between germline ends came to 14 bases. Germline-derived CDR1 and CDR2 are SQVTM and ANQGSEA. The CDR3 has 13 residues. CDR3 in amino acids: CSVGRRGGNEQFF. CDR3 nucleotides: TGCAGCGTTGGTAGGAGGGGGGGGAATGAGCAGTTCTTC.

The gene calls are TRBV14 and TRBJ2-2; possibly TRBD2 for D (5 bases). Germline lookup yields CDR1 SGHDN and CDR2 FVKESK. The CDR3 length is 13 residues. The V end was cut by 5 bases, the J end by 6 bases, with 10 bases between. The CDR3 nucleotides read TGTGCCAGCAGCGATCTAGCCCCCGGGGAGCTGTTTTTT. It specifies CASSDLAPGELFF.

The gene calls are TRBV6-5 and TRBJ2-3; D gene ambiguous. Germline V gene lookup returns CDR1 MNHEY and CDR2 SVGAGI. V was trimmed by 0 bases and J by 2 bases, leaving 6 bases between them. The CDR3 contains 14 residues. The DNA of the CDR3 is TGTGCCAGCAGTTACTCGGGCCCCACAGATACGCAGTATTTT. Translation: CASSYSGPTDTQYF.

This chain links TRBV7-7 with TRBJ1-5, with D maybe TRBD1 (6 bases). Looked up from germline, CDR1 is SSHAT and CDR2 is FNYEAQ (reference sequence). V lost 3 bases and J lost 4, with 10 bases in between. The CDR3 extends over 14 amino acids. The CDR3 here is CASSFNTGNQPQHF. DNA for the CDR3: TGTGCCAGCAGCTTTAACACAGGGAATCAGCCCCAGCATTTT.

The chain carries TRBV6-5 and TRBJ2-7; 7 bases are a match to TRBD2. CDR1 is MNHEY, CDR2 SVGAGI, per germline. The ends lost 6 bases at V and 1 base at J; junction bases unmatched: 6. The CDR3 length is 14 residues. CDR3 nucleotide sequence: TGTGCCAGCAGGCGAGCGGGACTATCCTACGAGCAGTACTTC. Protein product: CASRRAGLSYEQYF.

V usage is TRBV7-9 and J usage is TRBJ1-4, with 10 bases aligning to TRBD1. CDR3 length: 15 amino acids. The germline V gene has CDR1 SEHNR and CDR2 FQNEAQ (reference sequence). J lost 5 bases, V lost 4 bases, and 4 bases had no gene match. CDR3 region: CASSSQDRGNEKLFF. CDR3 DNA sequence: TGTGCCAGCAGCTCGCAGGACAGGGGGAATGAAAAACTGTTTTTT. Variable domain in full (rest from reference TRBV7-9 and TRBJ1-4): DTGVSQNPRHKITKRGQNVTFRCDPISEHNRLYWYRQTLGQGPEFLTYFQNEAQLEKSRLLSDRFSAERPKGSFSTLEIQRTEQGDSAMYLCASSSQDRGNEKLFFGSGTQLSVL.